The present T cell receptor (beta chain) was sequenced within a study of OX40 agonist ivuxolimab in advanced cancers. Findings and caveats of the study: It was not determined which antigens were specifically recognized by the peripheral T cells that had undergone clonal expansion. More expanded clones were found, on average, in CD8+ than in CD4+ T cells. Certain nonresponders additionally had low normalized T-cell clonal expansion. Individuals who were partial responders at 0.1-3.0 mg/kg had clonal expansion that ranked among the lowest.

On this clone itself: Antigen unknown.

Repertoires were generated with immunoSEQ multiplex PCR, while TCRdb's copy carries only in-frame clones and drops some. The top ten hold around 0.19% of the sample, which has almost 85,000 clones, nearly 90% seen once. The material was CD4+ or CD8+ T cells sorted from blood, obtained in a trial of the OX40 agonist ivuxolimab. This clonotype originated in an adult with an advanced solid tumor such as melanoma, head and neck, liver or kidney cancer.

CDR3: CASSPPRQGTQPQHF. The CDR3, as DNA: TGTGCCAGCAGTCCTCCGAGACAGGGGACTCAGCCCCAGCATTTT. The rearrangement uses TRBV28 and TRBJ1-5; 8 positions match TRBD1. This CDR3 is 15 amino acids long. Germline loops: CDR1 MDHEN, CDR2 SYDVKM. J lost 6 bases, V lost 5 bases, and 9 bases had no gene match.